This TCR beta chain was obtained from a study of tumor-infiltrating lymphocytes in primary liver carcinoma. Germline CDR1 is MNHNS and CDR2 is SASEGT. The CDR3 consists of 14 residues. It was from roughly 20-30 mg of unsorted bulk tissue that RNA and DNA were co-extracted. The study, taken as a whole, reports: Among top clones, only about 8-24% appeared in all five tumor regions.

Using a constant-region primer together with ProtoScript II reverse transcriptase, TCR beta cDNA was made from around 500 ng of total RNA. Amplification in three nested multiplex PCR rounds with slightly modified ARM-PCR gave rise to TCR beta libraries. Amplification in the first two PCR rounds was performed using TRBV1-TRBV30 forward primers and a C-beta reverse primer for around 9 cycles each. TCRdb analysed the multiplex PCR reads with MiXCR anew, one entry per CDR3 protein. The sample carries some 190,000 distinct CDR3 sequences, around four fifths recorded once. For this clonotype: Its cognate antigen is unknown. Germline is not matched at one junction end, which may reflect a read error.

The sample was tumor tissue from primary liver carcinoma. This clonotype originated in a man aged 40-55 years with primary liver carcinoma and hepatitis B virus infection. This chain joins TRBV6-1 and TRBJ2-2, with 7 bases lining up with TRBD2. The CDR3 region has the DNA TGTGTCAGCAACCCCCGAGGGACTATAGAGGAGCAGTTTTTT. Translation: CVSNPRGTIEEQFF.